This T cell receptor beta chain is drawn from a study of control samples from healthy donors and cancer patients. Germline V gene data show CDR1 as SNHLY and CDR2 as FYNNEI. This CDR3 is built from 17 residues. With 6 bases clipped from V and 5 bases from J, the junction kept 11 bases outside the gene matches. The assay was immunoSEQ multiplex PCR, and TCRdb's table has in-frame clones only and misses some. The data show roughly 80,000 clones, around 92% seen once. Input material: blood. The TCR comes from a woman aged 60-70 years in good health. The chain couples TRBV2 to TRBJ1-5, with 12 positions matching TRBD1. DNA for the CDR3: TGTGCCAGCAGCCGGCGAGGGACAGGGGGCAGCTATCAGCCCCAGCATTTT. Protein: CASSRRGTGGSYQPQHF.